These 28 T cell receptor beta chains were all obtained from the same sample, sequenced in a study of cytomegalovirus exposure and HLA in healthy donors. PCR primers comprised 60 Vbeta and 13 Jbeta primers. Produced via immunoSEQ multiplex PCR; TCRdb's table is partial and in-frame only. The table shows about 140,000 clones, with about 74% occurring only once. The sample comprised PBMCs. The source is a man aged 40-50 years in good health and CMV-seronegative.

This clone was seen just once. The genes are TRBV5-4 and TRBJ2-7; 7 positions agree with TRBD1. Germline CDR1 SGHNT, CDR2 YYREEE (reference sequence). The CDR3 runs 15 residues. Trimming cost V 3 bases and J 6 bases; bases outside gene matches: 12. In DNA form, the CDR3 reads TGTGCCAGCAGCTCAGAGGGACAGTTAACAAGCGAGCAGTACTTC. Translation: CASSSEGQLTSEQYF.

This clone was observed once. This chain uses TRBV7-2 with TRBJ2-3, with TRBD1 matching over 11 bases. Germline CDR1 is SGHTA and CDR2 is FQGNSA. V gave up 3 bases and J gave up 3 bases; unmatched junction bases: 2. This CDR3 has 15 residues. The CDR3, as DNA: TGTGCCAGCAGCTTGGGACAGGGGGATACAGATACGCAGTATTTT. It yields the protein CASSLGQGDTDTQYF.

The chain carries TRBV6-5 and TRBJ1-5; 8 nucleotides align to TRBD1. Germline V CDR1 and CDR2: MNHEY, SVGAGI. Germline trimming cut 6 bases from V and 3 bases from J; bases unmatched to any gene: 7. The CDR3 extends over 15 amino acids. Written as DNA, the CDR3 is TGTGCCAGCAGCCGAGGACAGGGCCCCAATCAGCCCCAGCATTTT. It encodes CASSRGQGPNQPQHF.

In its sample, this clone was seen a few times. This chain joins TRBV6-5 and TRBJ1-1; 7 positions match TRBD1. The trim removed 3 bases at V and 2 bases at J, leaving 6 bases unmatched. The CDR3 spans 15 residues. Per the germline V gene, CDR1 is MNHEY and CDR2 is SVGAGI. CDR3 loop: CASSYWNRGNTEAFF. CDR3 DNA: TGTGCCAGCAGTTATTGGAACAGGGGCAACACTGAAGCTTTCTTT.

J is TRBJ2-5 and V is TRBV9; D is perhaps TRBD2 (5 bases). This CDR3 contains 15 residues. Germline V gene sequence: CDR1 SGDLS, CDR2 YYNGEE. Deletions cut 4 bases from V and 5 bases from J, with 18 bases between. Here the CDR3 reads CASSPPRGEGETQYF. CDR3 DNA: TGTGCCAGCAGCCCCCCCCGGGGAGAAGGGGAGACCCAGTACTTC. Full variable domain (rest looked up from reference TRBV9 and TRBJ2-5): DSGVTQTPKHLITATGQRVTLRCSPRSGDLSVYWYQQSLDQGLQFLIQYYNGEERAKGNILERFSAQQFPDLHSELNLSSLELGDSALYFCASSPPRGEGETQYFGPGTRLLVL.

The DNA for the CDR3 is TGTGCCAGCAGCCAAGGTCTAGCGGGAGGAACGGGTAGGTCCTACAATGAGCAGTTCTTC. It codes for CASSQGLAGGTGRSYNEQFF. This rearrangement joins TRBV4-2 to TRBJ2-1; TRBD2 matches at 11 bases. The length of the CDR3 is 20 residues. Germline CDR1 reads LGHNA; CDR2 reads YNFKEQ. The J segment lost 1 base and the V segment lost 1 base, leaving 12 bases of the junction unmatched.

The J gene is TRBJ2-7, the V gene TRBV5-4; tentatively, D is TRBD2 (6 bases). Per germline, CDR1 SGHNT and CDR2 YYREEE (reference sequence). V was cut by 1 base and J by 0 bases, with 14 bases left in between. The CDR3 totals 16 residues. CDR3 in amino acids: CASSLRGGANSYEQYF. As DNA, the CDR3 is TGTGCCAGCAGCTTGCGTGGCGGGGCGAACTCCTACGAGCAGTACTTC.

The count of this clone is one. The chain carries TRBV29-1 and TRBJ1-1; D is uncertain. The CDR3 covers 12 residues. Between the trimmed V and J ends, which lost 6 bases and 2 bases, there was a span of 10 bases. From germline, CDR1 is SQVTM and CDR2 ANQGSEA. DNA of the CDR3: TGCAGCGTGAGTAGCATTAACACTGAAGCTTTCTTT. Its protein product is CSVSSINTEAFF.

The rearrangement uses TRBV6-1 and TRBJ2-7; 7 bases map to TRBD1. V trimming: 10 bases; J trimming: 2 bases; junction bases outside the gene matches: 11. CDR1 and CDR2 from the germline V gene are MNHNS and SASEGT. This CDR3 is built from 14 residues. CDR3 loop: CATSNRGPTYEQYF. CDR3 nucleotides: TGTGCCACCTCGAACAGGGGCCCTACCTACGAGCAGTACTTC.

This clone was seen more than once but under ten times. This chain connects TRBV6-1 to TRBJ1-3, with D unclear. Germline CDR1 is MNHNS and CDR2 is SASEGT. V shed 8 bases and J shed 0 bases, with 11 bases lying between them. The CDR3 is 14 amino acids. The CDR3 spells CASSPGDSGNTIYF. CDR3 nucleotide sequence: TGTGCCAGCTCCCCCGGGGACTCTGGAAACACCATATATTTT.

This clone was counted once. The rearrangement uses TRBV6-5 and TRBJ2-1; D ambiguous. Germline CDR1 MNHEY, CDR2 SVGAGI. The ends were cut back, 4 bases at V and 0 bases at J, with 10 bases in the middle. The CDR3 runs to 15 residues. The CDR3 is CASSFQRNSYNEQFF. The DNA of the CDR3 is TGTGCCAGCAGTTTCCAGCGAAACTCCTACAATGAGCAGTTCTTC.

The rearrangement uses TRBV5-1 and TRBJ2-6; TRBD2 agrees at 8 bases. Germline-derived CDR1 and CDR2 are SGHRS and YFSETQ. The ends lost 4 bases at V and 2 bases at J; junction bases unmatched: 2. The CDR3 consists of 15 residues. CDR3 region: CASSREGAGANVLTF. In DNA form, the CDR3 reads TGCGCCAGCAGCCGGGAGGGCGCTGGGGCCAACGTCCTGACTTTC.

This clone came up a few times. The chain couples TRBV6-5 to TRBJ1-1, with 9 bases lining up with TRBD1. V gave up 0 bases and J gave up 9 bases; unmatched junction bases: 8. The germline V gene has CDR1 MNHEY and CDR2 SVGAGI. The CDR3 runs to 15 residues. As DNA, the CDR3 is TGTGCCAGCAGTTACTCCGGACAGGGGACGTTCAAAGCTTTCTTT. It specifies CASSYSGQGTFKAFF.

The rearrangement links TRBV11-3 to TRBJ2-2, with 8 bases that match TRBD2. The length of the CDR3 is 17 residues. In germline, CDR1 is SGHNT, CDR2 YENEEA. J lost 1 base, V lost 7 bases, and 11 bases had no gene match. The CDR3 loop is CASTPPPLAVNTGELFF. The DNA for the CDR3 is TGTGCCAGCACACCGCCCCCACTAGCGGTGAACACCGGGGAGCTGTTTTTT. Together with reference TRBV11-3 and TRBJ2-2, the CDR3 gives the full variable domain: EAGVVQSPRYKIIEKKQPVAFWCNPISGHNTLYWYLQNLGQGPELLIRYENEEAVDDSQLPKDRFSAERLKGVDSTLKIQPAELGDSAVYLCASTPPPLAVNTGELFFGEGSRLTVL.

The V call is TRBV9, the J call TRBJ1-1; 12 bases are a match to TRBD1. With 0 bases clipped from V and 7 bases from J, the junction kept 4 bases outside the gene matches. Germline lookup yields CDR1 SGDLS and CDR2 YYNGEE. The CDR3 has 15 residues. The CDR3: CASSVGGTGGNEAFF. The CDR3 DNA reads TGTGCCAGCAGCGTAGGTGGGACAGGGGGCAATGAAGCTTTCTTT.

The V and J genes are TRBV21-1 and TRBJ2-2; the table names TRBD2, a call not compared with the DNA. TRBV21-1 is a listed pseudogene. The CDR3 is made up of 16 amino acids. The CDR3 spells CASSKLGTSLTGELFF. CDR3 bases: TGTGCCAGCAGCAAGTTGGGGACTAGTCTCACCGGGGAGCTGTTTTTT.

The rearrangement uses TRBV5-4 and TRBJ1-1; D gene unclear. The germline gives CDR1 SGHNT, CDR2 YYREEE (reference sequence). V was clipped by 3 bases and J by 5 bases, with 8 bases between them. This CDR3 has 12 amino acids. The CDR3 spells CASSSTGTEAFF. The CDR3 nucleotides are TGTGCCAGCAGCTCCACCGGGACTGAAGCTTTCTTT.

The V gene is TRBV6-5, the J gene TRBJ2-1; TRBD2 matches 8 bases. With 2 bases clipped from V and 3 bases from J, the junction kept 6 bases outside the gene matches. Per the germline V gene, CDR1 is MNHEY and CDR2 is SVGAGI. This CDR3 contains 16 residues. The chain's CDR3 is CASSYQSGSNYNEQFF. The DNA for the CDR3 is TGTGCCAGCAGTTACCAAAGCGGGAGCAACTACAATGAGCAGTTCTTC.

CDR3 sequence reads: CASSAWEGQAYEQYF. DNA of the CDR3: TGTGCCAGCAGCGCCTGGGAGGGCCAGGCCTACGAGCAGTACTTC. The J gene is TRBJ2-7, the V gene TRBV9; 7 bases align to TRBD2. CDR3 size: 15 residues. V lost 3 bases to trimming and J lost 2 bases; unmatched junction nucleotides: 8. Germline CDR1 SGDLS, CDR2 YYNGEE.

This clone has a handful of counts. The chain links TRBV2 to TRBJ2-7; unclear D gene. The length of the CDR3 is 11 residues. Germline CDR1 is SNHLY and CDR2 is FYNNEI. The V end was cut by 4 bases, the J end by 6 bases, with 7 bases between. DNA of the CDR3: TGTGCCAGCAGTGCACTACGCGAGCAGTACTTC. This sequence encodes CASSALREQYF.

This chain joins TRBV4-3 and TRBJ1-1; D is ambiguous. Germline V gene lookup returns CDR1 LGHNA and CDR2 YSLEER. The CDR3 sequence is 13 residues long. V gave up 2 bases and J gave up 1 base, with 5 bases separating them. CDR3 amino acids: CASSQTRNTEAFF. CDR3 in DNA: TGCGCCAGCAGCCAAACGCGGAACACTGAAGCTTTCTTT.

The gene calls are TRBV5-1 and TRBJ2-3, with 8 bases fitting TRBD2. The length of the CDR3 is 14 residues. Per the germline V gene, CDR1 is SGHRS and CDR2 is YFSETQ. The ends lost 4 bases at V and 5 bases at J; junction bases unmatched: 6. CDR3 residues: CASSETSELDTQYF. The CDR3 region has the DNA TGCGCCAGCAGCGAGACTAGCGAACTAGATACGCAGTATTTT.

CDR3 sequence: CASRPTGTAADEQYF. The CDR3, as DNA: TGTGCCAGCAGGCCGACAGGGACGGCCGCCGACGAGCAGTACTTC. V and J are TRBV7-9 and TRBJ2-7; 7 bases fit TRBD1. Germline V gene sequence: CDR1 SEHNR, CDR2 FQNEAQ (reference sequence). The ends lost 6 bases at V and 5 bases at J; junction bases unmatched: 13. The CDR3 totals 15 residues.

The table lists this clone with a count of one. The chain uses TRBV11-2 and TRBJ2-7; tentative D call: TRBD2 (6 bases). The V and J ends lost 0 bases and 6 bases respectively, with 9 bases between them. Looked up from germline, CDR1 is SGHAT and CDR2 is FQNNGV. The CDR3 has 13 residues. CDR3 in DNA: TGTGCCAGCAGCTTAGAACTAGCTATCGAGCAGTACTTC. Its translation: CASSLELAIEQYF.

CDR3 amino acids: CASSAGGSYEQYF. CDR3 DNA sequence: TGTGCCAGCAGCGCAGGGGGTTCCTACGAGCAGTACTTC. The chain links TRBV6-5 to TRBJ2-7; 7 nucleotides match TRBD1. J lost 1 base, V lost 6 bases, and 3 bases had no gene match. The CDR3 spans 13 residues. Per germline, CDR1 MNHEY and CDR2 SVGAGI.

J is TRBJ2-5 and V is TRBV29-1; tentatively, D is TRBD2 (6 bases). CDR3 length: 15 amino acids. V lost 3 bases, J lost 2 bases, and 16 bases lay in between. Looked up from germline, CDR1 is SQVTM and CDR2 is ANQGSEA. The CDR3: CSVEWGDGHQETQYF. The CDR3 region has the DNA TGCAGCGTTGAGTGGGGGGATGGGCATCAAGAGACCCAGTACTTC.

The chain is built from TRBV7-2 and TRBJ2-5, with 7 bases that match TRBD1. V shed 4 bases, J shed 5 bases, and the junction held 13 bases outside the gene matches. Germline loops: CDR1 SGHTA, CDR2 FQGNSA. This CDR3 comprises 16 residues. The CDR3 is CASSSQAPGGGETQYF. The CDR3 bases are TGTGCCAGCAGCTCCCAGGCCCCAGGGGGTGGGGAGACCCAGTACTTC.

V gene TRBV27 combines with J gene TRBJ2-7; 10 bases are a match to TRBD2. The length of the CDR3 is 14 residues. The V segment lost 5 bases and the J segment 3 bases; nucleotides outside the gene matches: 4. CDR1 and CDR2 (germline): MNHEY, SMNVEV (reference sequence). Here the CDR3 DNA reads TGTGCCAGCAGTGGACTAGCGGAATTCTACGAGCAGTACTTC. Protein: CASSGLAEFYEQYF.